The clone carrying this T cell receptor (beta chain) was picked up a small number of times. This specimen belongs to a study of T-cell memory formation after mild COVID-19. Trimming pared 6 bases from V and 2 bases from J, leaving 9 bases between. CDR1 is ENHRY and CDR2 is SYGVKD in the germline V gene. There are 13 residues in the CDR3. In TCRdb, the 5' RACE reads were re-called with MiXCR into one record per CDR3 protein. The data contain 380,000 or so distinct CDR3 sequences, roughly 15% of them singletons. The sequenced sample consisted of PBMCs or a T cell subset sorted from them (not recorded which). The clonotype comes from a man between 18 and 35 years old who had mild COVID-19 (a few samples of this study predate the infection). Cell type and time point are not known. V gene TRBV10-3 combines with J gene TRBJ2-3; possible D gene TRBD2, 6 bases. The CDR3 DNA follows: TGTGCCATCAGGGGGGACTTCACAGATACGCAGTATTTT. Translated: CAIRGDFTDTQYF.